This passage covers 27 T cell receptor beta chains from one sample sequenced in a study of shared clonotypes between healthy human individuals. TCRdb keeps only in-frame clones here, not all; method: immunoSEQ multiplex PCR. The data show over a million clones, about 84% seen once. The specimen sequenced was memory CD4+ T cells from PBMCs. Subset in this sample: CD45RA-negative fraction. Receptor source: a man younger than 35 in good health. Some clones in this sample may be carry-over from other donors' samples.

The chain employs TRBV19 and TRBJ2-1; D gene ambiguous. Germline V gene data show CDR1 as LNHDA and CDR2 as SQIVND (reference sequence). Trimming pared 4 bases from V and 7 bases from J, leaving 8 bases between. This CDR3 has 12 amino acids. The CDR3 loop reads CASSTGENEQFF. CDR3 in DNA: TGTGCCAGTAGTACAGGAGAGAATGAGCAGTTCTTC.

This sequence joins TRBV28 and TRBJ2-3; D possibly corresponds to TRBD2 (6 bases). Germline lookup yields CDR1 MDHEN and CDR2 SYDVKM. V lost 7 bases to trimming and J lost 4 bases, with 15 bases between them. The CDR3 totals 14 residues. CDR3 nucleotides: TGTGCCAGCACCCGAGGCGGGACCGCAGATACGCAGTATTTT. It specifies CASTRGGTADTQYF.

In its sample, this clone was seen a few times. Other DNA variants within this sample encode the same CDR3. The V and J genes are TRBV2 and TRBJ1-2, with 7 positions matching TRBD1. Germline lookup yields CDR1 SNHLY and CDR2 FYNNEI. The CDR3 loop spans 12 amino acids. V was clipped by 7 bases and J by 2 bases; unmatched bases: 1. CDR3 nucleotides: TGTGCCAGCAACAGGGGCAACTATGGCTACACCTTC. It translates to CASNRGNYGYTF. Supplemented by reference TRBV2 and TRBJ1-2, the full variable domain reads EPEVTQTPSHQVTQMGQEVILRCVPISNHLYFYWYRQILGQKVEFLVSFYNNEISEKSEIFDDQFSVERPDGSNFTLKIRSTKLEDSAMYFCASNRGNYGYTFGSGTRLTVV.

The V gene is TRBV28, the J gene TRBJ2-4, with D possibly being TRBD1 (7 bases). The germline V gene has CDR1 MDHEN and CDR2 SYDVKM. The CDR3 length is 12 residues. The V end lost 10 bases, the J end lost 5 bases, and 12 bases lay between the germline ends. CDR3 protein: CATRGVQNIQYF. CDR3 nucleotides: TGTGCCACCAGGGGGGTCCAAAACATTCAGTACTTC.

The chain links TRBV7-9 to TRBJ1-3, with D possibly matching TRBD1 (5 bases). The CDR3 has 14 amino acids. V was cut by 4 bases and J by 4 bases, with 11 bases left in between. Germline CDR1 SEHNR, CDR2 FQNEAQ (reference sequence). The CDR3 loop reads CASSYWGRGNTIYF. CDR3 bases: TGTGCCAGCAGCTACTGGGGGAGAGGAAACACCATATATTTT.

V is TRBV5-4 and J is TRBJ1-2; 8 bases agree with TRBD1. The germline gives CDR1 SGHNT, CDR2 YYREEE (reference sequence). CDR3 length equals 13 residues. V lost 3 bases, J lost 4 bases, and 2 bases stayed unmatched. This chain's CDR3 is CASSSGQAYGYTF. The CDR3 bases are TGTGCCAGCAGCTCGGGACAGGCCTATGGCTACACCTTC.

V gene TRBV5-4 combines with J gene TRBJ2-2; 8 bases line up with TRBD1. This CDR3 spans 16 amino acids. Germline loops: CDR1 SGHNT, CDR2 YYREEE (reference sequence). V gave up 3 bases and J gave up 5 bases; unmatched junction bases: 9. CDR3 sequence (DNA): TGTGCCAGCAGCTACCCAGACAGGGGAAAGACCGGGGAGCTGTTTTTT. It specifies CASSYPDRGKTGELFF.

The CDR3 protein is CASSPSRDYKTDEQFF. In DNA form, the CDR3 reads TGTGCCAGCAGCCCGTCTCGGGACTATAAAACGGATGAGCAGTTCTTC. The chain is built from TRBV7-9 and TRBJ2-1; the match to TRBD2 covers 7 bases. CDR3 length equals 16 residues. The V segment lost 5 bases and the J segment 8 bases; nucleotides outside the gene matches: 15. Germline V lookup: CDR1 SEHNR, CDR2 FQNEAQ (reference sequence).

V is TRBV29-1 and J is TRBJ1-1; 7 bases map to TRBD1. From germline, CDR1 is SQVTM and CDR2 ANQGSEA. The junction had 7 bases not matched to a gene; V was cut back by 4 bases and J by 5 bases. CDR3 size: 13 residues. For the CDR3, the DNA is TGCAGCGTTGGTATAGGGGGCCGGACTGAAGCTTTCTTT. Protein sequence: CSVGIGGRTEAFF.

The chain is built from TRBV5-1 and TRBJ2-1; 16 bases map to TRBD2. With 4 bases clipped from V and 3 bases from J, the junction kept 7 bases outside the gene matches. The V gene's germline CDR1 is SGHRS and CDR2 YFSETQ. CDR3 size: 18 residues. The CDR3 here is CASSPPGLAGGYYNEQFF. In DNA, the CDR3 is TGCGCCAGCAGCCCCCCGGGACTAGCGGGAGGGTACTACAATGAGCAGTTCTTC.

V gene TRBV6-1 combines with J gene TRBJ2-7; TRBD1 or TRBD2 may be the D gene (5 bases each). V lost 5 bases to trimming and J lost 3 bases, with 11 bases between them. The V gene's germline CDR1 is MNHNS and CDR2 SASEGT. The CDR3 totals 13 residues. CDR3 amino acids: CASSRDDYYEQYF. In nucleotides, the CDR3 is TGTGCCAGCAGTCGGGACGACTACTACGAGCAGTACTTC.

The rearrangement links TRBV7-3 to TRBJ2-1; 7 positions match TRBD2. Germline V gives CDR1 SGHTA, CDR2 FQGTGA. The length of the CDR3 is 17 residues. Germline trimming cut 3 bases from V and 5 bases from J; bases unmatched to any gene: 13. This chain's CDR3 is CASSFRSAASGDNEQFF. The CDR3 DNA follows: TGTGCCAGCAGCTTCCGGAGCGCGGCTAGCGGAGACAATGAGCAGTTCTTC.

Comment on this clone: This may stem from a read error, because a much larger clone lies one nucleotide away. The sample holds other DNA sequences that translate to the same CDR3. The rearrangement uses TRBV29-1 and TRBJ2-3; D not certain. V lost 4 bases and J lost 1, with 0 bases in between. The CDR3 has 10 residues. The germline CDR1 and CDR2 sequences are SQVTM and ANQGSEA. The chain's CDR3 is CSVGTDTQYF. The CDR3 DNA reads as TGCAGCGTTGGCACAGATACGCAGTATTTT.

The V call is TRBV4-1, the J call TRBJ1-1; 9 positions match TRBD1. CDR3 size: 19 residues. V lost 0 bases, J lost 1 base, and 12 bases stayed unmatched. CDR1 and CDR2 (germline): MGHRA, YSYEKL. This chain's CDR3 is CASSQERDRAPLRNTEAFF. The DNA of the CDR3 is TGCGCCAGCAGCCAAGAAAGGGACAGGGCGCCCCTTCGGAACACTGAAGCTTTCTTT.

Turning to this clone: The same CDR3 arises from other DNA sequences in this sample as well. This sequence joins TRBV9 and TRBJ2-2; D unclear. Trimming stripped 2 bases from V and 4 bases from J, with 3 bases between. The CDR3 extends over 12 amino acids. Germline CDR1 SGDLS, CDR2 YYNGEE. The chain's CDR3 is CASSVVTGELFF. The CDR3 nucleotides are TGTGCCAGCAGCGTGGTCACCGGGGAGCTGTTTTTT.

The rearrangement uses TRBV18 and TRBJ1-1, with 9 nucleotides matching TRBD1. Germline CDR1 reads KGHSH; CDR2 reads LQKENI. The junction had 6 bases not matched to a gene; V was cut back by 4 bases and J by 6 bases. This CDR3 region has 14 residues. The CDR3 DNA reads TGTGCCAGCTCACTGGGGGACAGGGTTGCTGAAGCTTTCTTT. Translating it yields CASSLGDRVAEAFF. The full variable domain, rest sourced from reference TRBV18 and TRBJ1-1, is NAGVMQNPRHLVRRRGQEARLRCSPMKGHSHVYWYRQLPEEGLKFMVYLQKENIIDESGMPKERFSAEFPKEGPSILRIQQVVRGDSAAYFCASSLGDRVAEAFFGQGTRLTVV.

The rearrangement uses TRBV7-9 and TRBJ2-7, with TRBD2 matching 7 bases. The length of the CDR3 is 17 residues. Per the germline V gene, CDR1 is SEHNR and CDR2 is FQNEAQ (reference sequence). The V gene end was trimmed by 5 bases and the J gene end by 3 bases; junction bases not matched to a gene: 16. The CDR3: CASSRLAAGVLGYEQYF. The CDR3 bases are TGTGCCAGCAGCCGTCTCGCCGCGGGAGTCTTGGGCTACGAGCAGTACTTC.

Concerning this clone itself: Other DNA sequences of this sample code for an identical CDR3. This chain joins TRBV15 and TRBJ2-7; D is uncertain. The CDR3 runs to 13 residues. Trimming shortened V by 0 bases and J by 4 bases, and 7 bases separated the two germline ends. The V gene's germline CDR1 is LNHNV and CDR2 YYDKDF (reference sequence). The chain's CDR3 is CATSRDLGYEQYF. The CDR3 nucleotides read TGTGCCACCAGCAGAGATTTGGGATACGAGCAGTACTTC.

This clone was observed once. The chain is built from TRBV6-5 and TRBJ2-7; D may be TRBD2 (6 bases). The CDR3 loop spans 14 amino acids. Trimming took 10 bases from V and 0 from J, leaving 16 bases between them. Per the germline V gene, CDR1 is MNHEY and CDR2 is SVGAGI. The CDR3 is CATAGSYSSYEQYF. The DNA of the CDR3 is TGTGCCACTGCGGGGAGCTATAGCTCCTACGAGCAGTACTTC.

The chain is built from TRBV18 and TRBJ2-7; D remains ambiguous. From germline, CDR1 is KGHSH and CDR2 LQKENI. V was cut by 2 bases and J by 3 bases, with 8 bases left in between. The CDR3 has 13 residues. The CDR3 sequence is CASSPTANYEQYF. The CDR3 DNA reads as TGTGCCAGCTCACCAACAGCTAACTACGAGCAGTACTTC.

The chain combines TRBV7-3 with TRBJ2-5; 8 nucleotides align to TRBD1. The CDR3 extends over 15 amino acids. Germline V gene sequence: CDR1 SGHTA, CDR2 FQGTGA. J lost 4 bases, V lost 6 bases, and 10 bases had no gene match. This chain's CDR3 is CASSSGSGGPETQYF. The CDR3 DNA follows: TGTGCCAGCAGTTCAGGGTCAGGGGGCCCAGAGACCCAGTACTTC.

This chain joins TRBV7-5 and TRBJ2-7; the DNA was not compared with TRBD2, the D call given in the table. TRBV7-5 is recorded as a pseudogene. The CDR3 extends over 15 amino acids. CDR3 residues: CASRLGLAGTYEQYF. For the CDR3, the DNA is TGTGCCAGCAGACTTGGACTAGCGGGAACCTACGAGCAGTACTTC.

This chain uses TRBV7-2 with TRBJ1-1; a possible D gene is TRBD1 (6 bases). The germline V and J ends were trimmed by 5 bases and 0 bases, with 10 bases remaining between them. The CDR3 sequence is 14 residues long. Germline values: CDR1 SGHTA, CDR2 FQGNSA. CDR3 residues: CASSQTGLNTEAFF. The CDR3 nucleotides read TGTGCCAGCAGCCAGACAGGCTTGAACACTGAAGCTTTCTTT.

This clone was seen only once. J is TRBJ2-1 and V is TRBV27, with TRBD2 matching over 8 bases. With 8 bases clipped from V and 2 bases from J, the junction kept 5 bases outside the gene matches. The CDR3 has 14 residues. The germline V gene has CDR1 MNHEY and CDR2 SMNVEV (reference sequence). CDR3 amino acids: CASRLAWPYNEQFF. CDR3 DNA sequence: TGTGCCAGCCGACTAGCGTGGCCCTACAATGAGCAGTTCTTC.

This clone turned up a few times. This CDR3 is also generated by other DNA sequences in the sample. The rearrangement joins TRBV20-1 to TRBJ1-2; D call uncertain. The CDR3 contains 11 residues. Trimming removed 5 bases at V and 1 base at J, with 5 bases between. The germline V gene has CDR1 DFQATT and CDR2 SNEGSKA (reference sequence). The CDR3 DNA sequence: TGCAGTGCTCCTCTTAACTATGGCTACACCTTC. Its translation is CSAPLNYGYTF.

This sequence joins TRBV6-1 and TRBJ1-1; 8 nucleotides align to TRBD1. CDR1 MNHNS and CDR2 SASEGT come from the germline V gene. V shed 6 bases and J 3 bases; nucleotides not matched to a gene: 6. This CDR3 region has 14 residues. The CDR3 coding sequence is TGTGCCAGCAGCCGGGACAGGATGGACACTGAAGCTTTCTTT. It is translated as CASSRDRMDTEAFF.

The V and J genes are TRBV6-1 and TRBJ2-7; 8 bases are a match to TRBD1. Trimming removed 6 bases from V and 7 bases from J; junction bases left unmatched: 11. The CDR3 has 14 residues. Germline V CDR1 and CDR2: MNHNS, SASEGT. The CDR3 sequence is CASRRGQGAEEQYF. The CDR3 DNA sequence: TGTGCCAGCAGGAGGGGGCAGGGGGCTGAGGAGCAGTACTTC.